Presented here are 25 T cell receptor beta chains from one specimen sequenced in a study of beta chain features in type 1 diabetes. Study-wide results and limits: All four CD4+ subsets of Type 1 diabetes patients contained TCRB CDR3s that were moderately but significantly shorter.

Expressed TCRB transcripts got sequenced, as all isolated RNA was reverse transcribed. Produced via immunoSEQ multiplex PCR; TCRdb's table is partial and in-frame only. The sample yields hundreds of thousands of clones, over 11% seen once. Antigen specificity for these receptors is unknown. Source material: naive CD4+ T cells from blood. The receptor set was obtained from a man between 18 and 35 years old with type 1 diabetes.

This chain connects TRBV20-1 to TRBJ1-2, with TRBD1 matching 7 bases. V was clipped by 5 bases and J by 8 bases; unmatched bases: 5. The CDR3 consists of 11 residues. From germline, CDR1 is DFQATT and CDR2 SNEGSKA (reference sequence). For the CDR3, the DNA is TGCAGTGCTCCGAGGGGGCACGGCTACACCTTC. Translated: CSAPRGHGYTF.

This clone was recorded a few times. CDR3 loop: CASSLRLGEKLFF. CDR3 DNA: TGTGCCAGCAGTTTGCGTCTTGGCGAAAAACTGTTTTTT. The gene calls are TRBV6-5 and TRBJ1-4; D ambiguous. V was clipped by 4 bases and J by 8 bases, with 11 bases between them. This CDR3 is built from 13 residues. Germline V gene sequence: CDR1 MNHEY, CDR2 SVGAGI.

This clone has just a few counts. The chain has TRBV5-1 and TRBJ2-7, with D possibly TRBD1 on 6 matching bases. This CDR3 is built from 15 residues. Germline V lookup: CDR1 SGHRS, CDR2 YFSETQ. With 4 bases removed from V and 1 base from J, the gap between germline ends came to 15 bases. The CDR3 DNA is TGCGCCAGCAGCCTGGGAATAGGACAGTCCTACGAGCAGTACTTC. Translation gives CASSLGIGQSYEQYF.

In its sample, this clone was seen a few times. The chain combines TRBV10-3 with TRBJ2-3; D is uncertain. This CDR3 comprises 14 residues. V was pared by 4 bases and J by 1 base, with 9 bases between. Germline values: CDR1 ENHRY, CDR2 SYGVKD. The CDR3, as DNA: TGTGCCATCAGTGTTTTAGGCGGCACAGATACGCAGTATTTT. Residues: CAISVLGGTDTQYF.

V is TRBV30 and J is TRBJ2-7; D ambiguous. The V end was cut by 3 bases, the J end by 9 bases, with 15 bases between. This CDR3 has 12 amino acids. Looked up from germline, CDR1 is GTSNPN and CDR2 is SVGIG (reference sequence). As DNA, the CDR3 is TGTGCCTGGAGCACCCAGAGGAGCTGGCAGTACTTC. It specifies CAWSTQRSWQYF.

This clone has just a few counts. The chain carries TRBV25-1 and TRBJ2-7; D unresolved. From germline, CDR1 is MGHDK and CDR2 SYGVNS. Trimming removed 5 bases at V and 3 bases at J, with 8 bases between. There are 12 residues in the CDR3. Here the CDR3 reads CASSMGNYEQYF. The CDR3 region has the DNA TGTGCCAGCAGTATGGGAAACTACGAGCAGTACTTC.

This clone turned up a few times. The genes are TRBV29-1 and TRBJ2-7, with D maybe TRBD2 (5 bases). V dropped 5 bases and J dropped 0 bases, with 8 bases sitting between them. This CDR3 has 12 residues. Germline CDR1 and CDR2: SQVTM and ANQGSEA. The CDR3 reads CSVKRSSYEQYF. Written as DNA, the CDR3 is TGCAGCGTTAAGCGGTCCTCCTACGAGCAGTACTTC.

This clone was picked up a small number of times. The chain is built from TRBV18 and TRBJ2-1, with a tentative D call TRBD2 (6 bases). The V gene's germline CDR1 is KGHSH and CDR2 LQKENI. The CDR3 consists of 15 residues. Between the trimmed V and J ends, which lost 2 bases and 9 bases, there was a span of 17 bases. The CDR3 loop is CASSPSYGGLGEQFF. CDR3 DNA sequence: TGTGCCAGCTCACCAAGTTACGGAGGGCTGGGTGAGCAGTTCTTC.

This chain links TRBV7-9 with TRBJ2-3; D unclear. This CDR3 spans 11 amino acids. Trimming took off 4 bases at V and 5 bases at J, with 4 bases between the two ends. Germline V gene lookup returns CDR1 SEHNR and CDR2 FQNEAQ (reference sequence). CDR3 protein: CASSWIDTQYF. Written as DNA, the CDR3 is TGTGCCAGCAGCTGGATAGATACGCAGTATTTT. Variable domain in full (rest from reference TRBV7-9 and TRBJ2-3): DTGVSQNPRHKITKRGQNVTFRCDPISEHNRLYWYRQTLGQGPEFLTYFQNEAQLEKSRLLSDRFSAERPKGSFSTLEIQRTEQGDSAMYLCASSWIDTQYFGPGTRLTVL.

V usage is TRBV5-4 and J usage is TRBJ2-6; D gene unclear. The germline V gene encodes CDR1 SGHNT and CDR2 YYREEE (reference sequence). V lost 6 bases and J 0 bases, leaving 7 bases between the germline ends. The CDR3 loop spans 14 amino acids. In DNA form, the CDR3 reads TGTGCCAGCACCACAGCCTCTGGGGCCAACGTCCTGACTTTC. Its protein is CASTTASGANVLTF.

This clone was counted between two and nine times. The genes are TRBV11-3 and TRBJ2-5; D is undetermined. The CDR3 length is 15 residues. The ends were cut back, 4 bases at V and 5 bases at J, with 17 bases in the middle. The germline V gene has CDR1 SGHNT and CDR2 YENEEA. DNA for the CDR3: TGTGCCAGCAGCTCCCGGACCGCGCCTCTCGAGACCCAGTACTTC. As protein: CASSSRTAPLETQYF.

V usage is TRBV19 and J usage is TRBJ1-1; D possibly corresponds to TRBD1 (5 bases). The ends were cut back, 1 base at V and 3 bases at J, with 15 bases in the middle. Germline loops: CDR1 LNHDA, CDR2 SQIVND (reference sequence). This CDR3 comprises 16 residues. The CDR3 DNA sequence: TGTGCCAGTAGTATAGGTGAGGCAGGGCAGGACACTGAAGCTTTCTTT. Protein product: CASSIGEAGQDTEAFF.

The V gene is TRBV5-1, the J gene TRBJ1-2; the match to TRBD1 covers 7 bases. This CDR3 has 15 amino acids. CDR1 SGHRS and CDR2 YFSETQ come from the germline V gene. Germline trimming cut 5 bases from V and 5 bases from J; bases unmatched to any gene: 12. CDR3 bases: TGCGCCAGCAGACAATACCGTCAGGGGGAATATGGCTACACCTTC. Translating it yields CASRQYRQGEYGYTF.

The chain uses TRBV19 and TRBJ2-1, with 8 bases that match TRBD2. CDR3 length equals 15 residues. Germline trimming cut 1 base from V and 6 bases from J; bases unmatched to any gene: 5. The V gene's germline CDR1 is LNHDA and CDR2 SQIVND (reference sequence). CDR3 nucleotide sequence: TGTGCCAGTAGTATAGGGGGACTAGAAGTCAATGAGCAGTTCTTC. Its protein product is CASSIGGLEVNEQFF. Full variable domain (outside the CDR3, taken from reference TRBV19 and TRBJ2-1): DGGITQSPKYLFRKEGQNVTLSCEQNLNHDAMYWYRQDPGQGLRLIYYSQIVNDFQKGDIAEGYSVSREKKESFPLTVTSAQKNPTAFYLCASSIGGLEVNEQFFGPGTRLTVL.

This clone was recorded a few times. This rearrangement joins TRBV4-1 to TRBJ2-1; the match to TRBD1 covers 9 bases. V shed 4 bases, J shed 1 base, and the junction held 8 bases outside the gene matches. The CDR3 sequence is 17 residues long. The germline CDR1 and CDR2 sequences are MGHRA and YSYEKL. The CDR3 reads CASSRSPGQGSYNEQFF. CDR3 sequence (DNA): TGCGCCAGCAGCCGCTCCCCGGGACAGGGATCCTACAATGAGCAGTTCTTC.

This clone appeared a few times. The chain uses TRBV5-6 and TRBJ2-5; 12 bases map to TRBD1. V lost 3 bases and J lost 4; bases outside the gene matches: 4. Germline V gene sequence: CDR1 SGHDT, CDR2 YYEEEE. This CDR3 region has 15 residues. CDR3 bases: TGTGCCAGCAGCTCGGGACAGGGGGCTGGAGAGACCCAGTACTTC. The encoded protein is CASSSGQGAGETQYF.

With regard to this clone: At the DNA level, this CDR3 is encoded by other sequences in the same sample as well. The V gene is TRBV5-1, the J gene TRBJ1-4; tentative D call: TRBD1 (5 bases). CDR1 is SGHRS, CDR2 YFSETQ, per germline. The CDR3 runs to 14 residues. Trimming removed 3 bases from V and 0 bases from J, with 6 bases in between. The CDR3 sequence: CASSSGTTNEKLFF. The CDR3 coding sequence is TGCGCCAGCAGCTCAGGGACAACTAATGAAAAACTGTTTTTT.

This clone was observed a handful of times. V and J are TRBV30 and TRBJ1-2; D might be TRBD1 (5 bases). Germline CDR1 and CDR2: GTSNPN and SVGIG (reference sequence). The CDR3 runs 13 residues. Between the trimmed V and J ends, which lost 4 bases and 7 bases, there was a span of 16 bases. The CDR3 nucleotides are TGTGCCTGGACCGGCCTCTCAGGGATTGGCTACACCTTC. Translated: CAWTGLSGIGYTF. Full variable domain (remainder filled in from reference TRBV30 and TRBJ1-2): SQTIHQWPATLVQPVGSPLSLECTVEGTSNPNLYWYRQAAGRGLQLLFYSVGIGQISSEVPQNLSASRPQDRQFILSSKKLLLSDSGFYLCAWTGLSGIGYTFGSGTRLTVV.

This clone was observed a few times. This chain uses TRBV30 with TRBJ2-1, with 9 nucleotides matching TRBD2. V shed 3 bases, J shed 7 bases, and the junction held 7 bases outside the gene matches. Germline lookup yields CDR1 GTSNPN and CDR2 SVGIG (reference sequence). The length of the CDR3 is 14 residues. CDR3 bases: TGTGCCTGGAGGGAAGCGGGAGGCGGAAATGAGCAGTTCTTC. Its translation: CAWREAGGGNEQFF. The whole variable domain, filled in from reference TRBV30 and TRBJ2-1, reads SQTIHQWPATLVQPVGSPLSLECTVEGTSNPNLYWYRQAAGRGLQLLFYSVGIGQISSEVPQNLSASRPQDRQFILSSKKLLLSDSGFYLCAWREAGGGNEQFFGPGTRLTVL.

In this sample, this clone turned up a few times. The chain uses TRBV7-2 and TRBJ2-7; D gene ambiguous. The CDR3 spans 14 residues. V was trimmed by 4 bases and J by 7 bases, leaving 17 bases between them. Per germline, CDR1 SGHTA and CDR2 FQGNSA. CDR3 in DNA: TGTGCCAGCAGCTCTTCCGGGCCCCAGATGGAGCAGTACTTC. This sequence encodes CASSSSGPQMEQYF.

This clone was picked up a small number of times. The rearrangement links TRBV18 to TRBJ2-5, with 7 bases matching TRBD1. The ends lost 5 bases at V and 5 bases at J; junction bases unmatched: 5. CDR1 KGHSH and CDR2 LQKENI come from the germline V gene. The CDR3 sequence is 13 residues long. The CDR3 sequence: CASSDRVRETQYF. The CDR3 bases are TGTGCCAGCTCAGACAGGGTCCGGGAGACCCAGTACTTC.

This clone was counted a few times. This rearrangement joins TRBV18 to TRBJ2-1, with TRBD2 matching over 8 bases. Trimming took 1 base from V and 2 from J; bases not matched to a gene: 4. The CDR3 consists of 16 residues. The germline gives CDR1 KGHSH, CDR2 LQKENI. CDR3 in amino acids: CASSPRAGEPYNEQFF. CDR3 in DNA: TGTGCCAGCTCACCACGAGCGGGAGAACCCTACAATGAGCAGTTCTTC. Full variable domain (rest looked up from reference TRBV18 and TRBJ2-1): NAGVMQNPRHLVRRRGQEARLRCSPMKGHSHVYWYRQLPEEGLKFMVYLQKENIIDESGMPKERFSAEFPKEGPSILRIQQVVRGDSAAYFCASSPRAGEPYNEQFFGPGTRLTVL.

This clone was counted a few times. The CDR3 is CASSRRDDYGYTF. CDR3 DNA sequence: TGTGCCAGCAGTCGAAGAGACGACTATGGCTACACCTTC. The gene calls are TRBV2 and TRBJ1-2; unclear D gene. V lost 5 bases and J 3 bases, leaving 10 bases between the germline ends. The CDR3 length is 13 residues. From germline, CDR1 is SNHLY and CDR2 FYNNEI.

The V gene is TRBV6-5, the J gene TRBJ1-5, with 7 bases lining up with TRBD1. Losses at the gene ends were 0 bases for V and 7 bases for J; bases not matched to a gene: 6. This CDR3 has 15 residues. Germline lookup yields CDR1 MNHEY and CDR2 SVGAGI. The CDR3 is CASSYSRQGVQPQHF. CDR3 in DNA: TGTGCCAGCAGTTACTCACGACAGGGAGTACAGCCCCAGCATTTT.

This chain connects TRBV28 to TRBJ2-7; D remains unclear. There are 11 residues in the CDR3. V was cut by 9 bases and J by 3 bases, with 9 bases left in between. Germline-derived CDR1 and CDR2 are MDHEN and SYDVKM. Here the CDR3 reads CASLQNYEQYF. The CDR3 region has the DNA TGTGCCAGTTTACAAAACTACGAGCAGTACTTC.